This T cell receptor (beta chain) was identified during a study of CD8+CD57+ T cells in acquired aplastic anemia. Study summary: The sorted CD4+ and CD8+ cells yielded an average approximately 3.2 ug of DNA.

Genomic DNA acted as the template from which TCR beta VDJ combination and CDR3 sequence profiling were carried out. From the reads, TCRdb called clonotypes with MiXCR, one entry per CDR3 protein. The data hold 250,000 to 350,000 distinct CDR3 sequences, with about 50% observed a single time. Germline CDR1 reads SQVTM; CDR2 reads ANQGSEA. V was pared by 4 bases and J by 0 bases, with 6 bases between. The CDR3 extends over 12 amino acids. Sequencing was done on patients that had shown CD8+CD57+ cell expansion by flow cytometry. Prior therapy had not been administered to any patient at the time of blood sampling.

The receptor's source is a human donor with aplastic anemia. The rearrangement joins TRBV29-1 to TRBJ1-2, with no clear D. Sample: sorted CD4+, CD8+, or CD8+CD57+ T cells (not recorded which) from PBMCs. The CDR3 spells CSVAQTNYGYTF. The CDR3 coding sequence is TGCAGCGTTGCCCAGACTAACTATGGCTACACCTTC.